The clone carrying this TCR beta chain was seen only a few times. Its antigen remains unknown. The data are from a study of T cell responses to AZD1222 COVID-19 vaccine. Using immunoSEQ multiplex PCR, the repertoire was profiled, and TCRdb retains in-frame clones only, with some absent. The repertoire includes approximately 30,000 clones, just over 85% of them detected once, and more than 9.5% sits in the top ten. The CDR3 is 14 amino acids. V shed 4 bases and J shed 5 bases, with 15 bases lying between them. Germline assignment: CDR1 SGHTS and CDR2 YDEGEE. Study-wide results and caveats: Possibly, clonal diversity was underestimated; donors were largely white British and included more females. Nearly half of the spike-specific TCRs reportedly recognize variant regions that carry no mutations. The study sampled repertoires only after the peak T cell response. Spike-specific TCR breadth and depth went up after people got two AZD1222 doses.

This TCR was sampled from an adult who received the AZD1222 COVID-19 vaccine. The material sequenced was peripheral blood, taken 28 days after the second AZD1222 dose. The chain recombines TRBV5-8 with TRBJ1-2; D gene unclear. The CDR3, as DNA: TGTGCCAGCAGCCTGAGGCAGCTCTCTTATGGCTACACCTTC. Its translation: CASSLRQLSYGYTF.